The subject of this entry is one TCR beta chain. What it recognizes is unknown. This sample is part of a study of shared clonotypes between healthy human individuals. Using immunoSEQ multiplex PCR, the repertoire was profiled, and TCRdb retains in-frame clones only, with some absent. Altogether approximately 1.5 million clones are present, 95% to 99% being singletons, with the ten largest covering roughly 0.42%. Overall study findings and caveats: The study's rarefaction showed incomplete sorted-subset sequencing despite large depth. Larger estimated richness was generally seen in naive subsets than in memory subsets.

The sample taken for sequencing was naive CD4+ T cells sorted from blood. Regarding subset: CD45RA+ positively selected. This receptor was identified in a man in his thirties or forties in good health.

The CDR3 DNA reads as TGTGCCAGCAGTAACTATAGGGGGACGTCCGAGCAGTACTTC. It encodes CASSNYRGTSEQYF. The chain has TRBV6-5 and TRBJ2-7, with D possibly TRBD1 on 6 matching bases. The CDR3 has 14 residues. Per the germline V gene, CDR1 is MNHEY and CDR2 is SVGAGI. V shed 5 bases and J shed 6 bases, with 17 bases lying between them.